These 2 T cell receptor beta chains were all obtained from the same sample, sequenced in a study of shared clonotypes between healthy human individuals. Positively selected for CCR7, the CD45RO-negative cells used as naive CD8 cells excluded terminally differentiated effector memory CD45RA+ cells. Profiling relied on immunoSEQ multiplex PCR, and the TCRdb table lists in-frame clones only, not all of them. The sample carries hundreds of thousands of clones, approximately 95% recorded once. The sequenced sample consisted of naive CD8+ T cells sorted from blood. The receptors originated from a woman aged 25 to 39 in good health.

The genes are TRBV5-6 and TRBJ2-2; 9 nucleotides line up with TRBD1. Germline V gene lookup returns CDR1 SGHDT and CDR2 YYEEEE. The CDR3 is 16 residues long. J gave up 0 bases and V 5 bases, and 5 bases lay outside the gene matches. DNA for the CDR3: TGTGCCAGCAGTTCACAGGGGGCCCCGAACACCGGGGAGCTGTTTTTT. Its translation: CASSSQGAPNTGELFF.

V gene TRBV27 combines with J gene TRBJ2-1; no clear D gene. Trimming left V 0 bases short and J 6 bases short, with 9 bases between. This CDR3 spans 14 amino acids. The germline V gene encodes CDR1 MNHEY and CDR2 SMNVEV (reference sequence). CDR3: CASSLSGVLNEQFF. The CDR3 nucleotides read TGTGCCAGCAGTTTATCTGGGGTCCTCAATGAGCAGTTCTTC.